This TCR beta chain originates from a study of naive and memory T cell subsets (dated by TCRdb to 2016 to 2017). Notes on the research overall: The figure summarizing the skin biopsy and whole blood samples listed roughly ten blood donors, 7 tuberculin skin test biopsies and 3 saline control biopsies. PCR2 was typically a SYBR Green qPCR stopped at a set threshold; low-input samples could instead use end-point PCR (roughly 6 cycles).

The research as a whole found: The potential sensitivity of the RNA-based method to TCR transcript changes with T cell activation and differentiation was acknowledged.

A robust, sensitive protocol for the amplification, sequencing and analysis of TCRs was described in the study, in which 3' ligation of a UMI-containing oligonucleotide to TCR cDNA was used. Whole blood analysis involved drawing roughly 2.4 ml of peripheral blood from adult healthy volunteers into Tempus tubes and then extracting RNA following the manufacturer's instructions. Total RNA was used without cell sorting and was treated with RQ1 DNase before reverse transcription, with a target input of about 1 to 1,100 ng. Libraries were prepared from skin biopsies and whole blood so that pipeline robustness could be tested in samples in which T cells form a minority population. The library relied on 5' RACE. Four rounds of PCR, run with the SP2 primer together with nested alpha and beta constant region primers, were used to amplify the ligated cDNA. TCR RNA was reverse transcribed with SuperScript IV using alpha and beta constant region primers for the blood and skin samples. T4 RNA ligase 1 was used to ligate an oligonucleotide containing the Illumina SP2 primer and a UMI to the 3' end of the cDNA. To prevent hairpin formation, the 12-nucleotide UMI was made up of two random hexamers with an eight-base spacer between them. From the second PCR onward, TCR alpha and beta chain libraries were processed separately and dual indexed for multiplexing. After pooling, the indexed libraries were analyzed by capillary electrophoresis and sequenced on either an Illumina MiSeq or NextSeq. To boost base diversity and improve cluster recognition, PhiX DNA at about 5-7.5% was spiked into the libraries. The paper's data handling went like this. Demultiplexor took UMIs from read 2, joined the UMIs to the TCR sequence from read 1, and separated reads according to sample indices. V and J genes and V-J junctions were identified by Decombinator, which gave every TCR a five-part identifier that included V and J deletions. Collapsinator relied on UMIs to correct both sequencing errors and PCR amplification heterogeneity, producing a UMI-based abundance for each TCR. CDR3Translator turned identifiers into nucleotide sequence, translated the nucleotide sequence into amino acids, and pulled out CDR3 regions based on terminal motifs. After normalization to the amount of input RNA, error-corrected alpha and beta TCR counts from blood and skin were compared. TCRdb trimmed the raw reads at Q25, called clones with MiXCR and kept productive beta chains. One record per CDR3 amino acid sequence lists the most common genes and DNA. TCRdb's processing, not the study's, gives the V and J calls here. Recorded for this sample are 60,000 or so distinct CDR3 sequences; 7.2% of them occurred a single time. The ten biggest clones cover around 9.7% of the sample.

As encoded in the germline V gene (reference sequence), CDR1 is GTSNPN while CDR2 is SVGIG. The CDR3 runs 14 residues from the cysteine to the phenylalanine. CDR3 DNA is the only sequence kept; it has 42 bases, read in frame from the first base. Relative to germline, V is missing 3 bases and J is missing 5 bases, with 6 bases of the junction outside any gene match. This clonotype was detected a few times. The target of this receptor is not known. There are no base qualities to consult, and no much larger clone falls within one base. This receptor was taken from a male donor in good health. This chain joins TRBV30 to TRBJ2-2; the central 7 bases match TRBD1. The bases are TGTGCCTGGAGGCAGAGGGGGCATACCGGGGAGCTGTTTTTT. It codes for CAWRQRGHTGELFF.